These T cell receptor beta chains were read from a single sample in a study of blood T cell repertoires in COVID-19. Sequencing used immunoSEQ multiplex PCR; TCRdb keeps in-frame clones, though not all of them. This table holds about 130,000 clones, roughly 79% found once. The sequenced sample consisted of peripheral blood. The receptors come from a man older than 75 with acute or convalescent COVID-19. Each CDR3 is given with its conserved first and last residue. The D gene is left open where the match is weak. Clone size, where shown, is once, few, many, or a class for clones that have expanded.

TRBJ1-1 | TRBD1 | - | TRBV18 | CASSPGGQGATEAFF | TGTGCCAGCTCACCTGGCGGACAGGGGGCAACTGAAGCTTTCTTT
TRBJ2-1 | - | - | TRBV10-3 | CAISENRVVNEQFF | TGTGCCATCAGTGAAAACAGGGTGGTCAATGAGCAGTTCTTC
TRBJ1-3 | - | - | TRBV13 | CASSLAGAAGNTIYF | TGTGCCAGCAGCTTAGCGGGAGCCGCGGGAAACACCATATATTTT
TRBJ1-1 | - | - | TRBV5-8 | CASSLLSRSQAFF | TGTGCCAGCAGCTTGTTGTCGCGGTCCCAAGCTTTCTTT
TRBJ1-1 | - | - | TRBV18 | CASSTHVENTEAFF | TGTGCCAGCTCTACTCACGTTGAGAACACTGAAGCTTTCTTT
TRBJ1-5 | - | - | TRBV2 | CASSIRGGSNQPQHF | TGTGCCAGCAGTATCCGGGGGGGGAGCAATCAGCCCCAGCATTTT
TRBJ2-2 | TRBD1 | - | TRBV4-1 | CASSSGTAYIANTGELFF | TGCGCCAGCAGTTCCGGGACAGCCTATATTGCGAACACCGGGGAGCTGTTTTTT
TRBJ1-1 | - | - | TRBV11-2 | CASSFGGVAFF | TGTGCCAGCAGCTTTGGGGGGGTGGCTTTCTTT
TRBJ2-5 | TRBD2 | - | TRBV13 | CASSLGRSSGGAKTQYF | TGTGCCAGCAGCTTGGGCCGCTCTAGCGGGGGGGCCAAGACCCAGTACTTC
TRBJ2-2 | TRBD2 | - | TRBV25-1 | CASSDTRGAGELFF | TGTGCCAGCAGTGACACGCGGGGGGCCGGGGAGCTGTTTTTT
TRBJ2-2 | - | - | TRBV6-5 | CASSGQSNTGELFF | TGTGCCAGCAGCGGACAGTCAAACACCGGGGAGCTGTTTTTT
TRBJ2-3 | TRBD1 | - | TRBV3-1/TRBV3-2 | CASSQGTGDTDTQYF | TGTGCCAGCAGCCAAGGGACAGGGGACACAGATACGCAGTATTTT
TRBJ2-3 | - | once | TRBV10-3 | CAISETNGDTQYF | TGTGCCATCAGCGAGACTAACGGGGATACGCAGTATTTT
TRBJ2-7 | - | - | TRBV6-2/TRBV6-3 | CASSFTGRSGEQYF | TGTGCCAGCAGCTTTACAGGGCGAAGTGGCGAGCAGTACTTC
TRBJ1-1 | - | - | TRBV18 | CASSPSQGGTEAFF | TGTGCCAGCTCACCGAGCCAAGGGGGAACTGAAGCTTTCTTT
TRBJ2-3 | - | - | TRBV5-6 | CASSYRATSRTQYF | TGTGCCAGCAGCTACAGGGCCACTTCACGTACGCAGTATTTT
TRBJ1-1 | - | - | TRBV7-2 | CASSLDGRGGNTEAFF | TGTGCCAGCAGCTTAGACGGGCGGGGGGGGAACACTGAAGCTTTCTTT
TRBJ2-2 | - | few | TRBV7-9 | CASSRHPESTGELFF | TGTGCCAGCAGCCGACACCCAGAAAGCACCGGGGAGCTGTTTTTT
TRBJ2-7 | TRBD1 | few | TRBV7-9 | CASSYTGGFSYEQYF | TGTGCCAGCAGTTATACAGGGGGTTTCTCCTACGAGCAGTACTTC
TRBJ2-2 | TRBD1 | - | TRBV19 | CASSRDRANTGELFF | TGTGCCAGTAGTCGGGACAGGGCGAACACCGGGGAGCTGTTTTTT
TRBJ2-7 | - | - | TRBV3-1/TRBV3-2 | CASSQDGLARYEQYF | TGTGCCAGCAGCCAAGATGGCCTAGCTCGCTACGAGCAGTACTTC
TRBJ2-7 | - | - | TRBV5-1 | CASSLGLQSSYEQYF | TGCGCCAGCAGTCTAGGTCTGCAAAGCTCCTACGAGCAGTACTTC
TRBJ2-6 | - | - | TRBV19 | CASSRTGSGANVLTF | TGTGCCAGTAGTAGAACAGGGTCTGGGGCCAACGTCCTGACTTTC
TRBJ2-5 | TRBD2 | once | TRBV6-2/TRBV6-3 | CASSPGLLAGSVQETQYF | TGTGCCAGCAGTCCGGGGCTACTAGCGGGGTCTGTCCAAGAGACCCAGTACTTC
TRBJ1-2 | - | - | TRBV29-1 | CSVDQQGGYTF | TGCAGCGTTGATCAGCAGGGTGGCTACACCTTC